This T cell receptor beta chain is drawn from a study of blood T cells in healthy people across ages. Study-level results: As age increased, TCR beta diversity per million T cells fell in a roughly linear fashion. TCR beta diversity correlated strongly with naive T cell percentage.

On this clonotype itself: Its antigen is not identified.

A second roughly 6 to 11 cycle PCR used barcoded and J-beta primers. Each cDNA molecule received a tag from a template-switch adaptor that had 12 random nucleotides. Each CDR3 protein gets one entry after TCRdb re-called the 5' RACE reads with MiXCR. This repertoire shows roughly 410,000 distinct CDR3 sequences, 45% to 65% found once; its top ten account for over 40%. The sample consisted of blood. This sequence originates from a man in his fifties or sixties in good health.

The CDR3 coding sequence is TGTGCCAGTGGGCTGGCGGGCTTATACAATGAGCAGTTCTTC. This sequence encodes CASGLAGLYNEQFF. V is TRBV6-1 and J is TRBJ2-1; a possible D gene is TRBD2 (5 bases). Germline V gene lookup returns CDR1 MNHNS and CDR2 SASEGT. V lost 9 bases and J 4 bases, leaving 16 bases between the germline ends. This CDR3 is built from 14 residues.